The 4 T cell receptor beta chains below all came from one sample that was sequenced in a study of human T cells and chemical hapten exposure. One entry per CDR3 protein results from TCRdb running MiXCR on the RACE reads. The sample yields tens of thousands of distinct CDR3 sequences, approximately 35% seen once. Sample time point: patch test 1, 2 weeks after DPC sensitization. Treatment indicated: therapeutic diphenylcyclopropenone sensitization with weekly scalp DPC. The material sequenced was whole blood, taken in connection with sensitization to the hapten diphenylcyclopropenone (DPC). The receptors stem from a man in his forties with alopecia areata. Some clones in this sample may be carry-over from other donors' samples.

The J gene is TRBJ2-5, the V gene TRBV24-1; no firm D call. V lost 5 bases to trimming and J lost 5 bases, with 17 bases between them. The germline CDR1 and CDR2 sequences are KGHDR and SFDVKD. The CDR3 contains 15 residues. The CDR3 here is CATSGAVSSWETQYF. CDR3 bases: TGTGCCACCAGTGGCGCCGTTTCAAGTTGGGAGACCCAGTACTTC.

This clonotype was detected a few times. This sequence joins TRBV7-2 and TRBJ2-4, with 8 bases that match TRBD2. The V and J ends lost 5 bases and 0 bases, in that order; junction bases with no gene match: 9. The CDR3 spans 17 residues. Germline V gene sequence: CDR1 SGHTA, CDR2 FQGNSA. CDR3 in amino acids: CASSPIHLAGAKNIQYF. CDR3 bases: TGTGCCAGCAGCCCCATTCATCTAGCGGGAGCCAAAAACATTCAGTACTTC.

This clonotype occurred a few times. CDR3 sequence: CASSRNIGALLGEQYF. The CDR3 coding sequence is TGCGCCAGCAGCCGCAACATCGGGGCCCTTTTAGGCGAGCAGTACTTC. The V gene is TRBV4-1, the J gene TRBJ2-7; D may correspond to TRBD1 or TRBD2 (5 bases each). Trimming shortened V by 4 bases and J by 6 bases, and 22 bases separated the two germline ends. There are 16 residues in the CDR3. The germline gives CDR1 MGHRA, CDR2 YSYEKL.

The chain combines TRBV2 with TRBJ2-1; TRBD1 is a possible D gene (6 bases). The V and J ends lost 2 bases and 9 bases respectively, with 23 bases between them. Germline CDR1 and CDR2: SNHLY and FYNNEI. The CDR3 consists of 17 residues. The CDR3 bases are TGTGCCAGCAGTGAATCCGAGGACAGTGTTCTTTACGGTGAGCAGTTCTTC. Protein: CASSESEDSVLYGEQFF.